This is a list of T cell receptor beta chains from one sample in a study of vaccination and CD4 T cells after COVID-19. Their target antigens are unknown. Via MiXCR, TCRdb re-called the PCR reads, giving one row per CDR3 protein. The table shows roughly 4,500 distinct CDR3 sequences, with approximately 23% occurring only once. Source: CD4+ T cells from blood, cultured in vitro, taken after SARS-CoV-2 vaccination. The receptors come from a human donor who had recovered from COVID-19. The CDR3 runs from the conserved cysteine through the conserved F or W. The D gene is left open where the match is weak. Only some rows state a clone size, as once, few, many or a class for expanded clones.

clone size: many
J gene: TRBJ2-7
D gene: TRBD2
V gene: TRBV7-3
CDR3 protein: CASSSTGGYEQYF
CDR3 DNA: TGTGCCAGCAGCTCGACGGGGGGCTACGAGCAGTACTTC

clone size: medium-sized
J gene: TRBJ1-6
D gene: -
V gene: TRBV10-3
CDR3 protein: CAIKDKQSPLHF
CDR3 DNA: TGTGCCATCAAAGACAAACAGTCACCCCTCCACTTT

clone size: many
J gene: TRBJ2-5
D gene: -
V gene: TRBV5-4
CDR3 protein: CASSQGWETQYF
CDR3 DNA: TGTGCCAGCAGCCAAGGGTGGGAGACCCAGTACTTC

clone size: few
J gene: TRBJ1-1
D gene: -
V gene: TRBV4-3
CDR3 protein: CASSHSSNTEAFF
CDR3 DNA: TGCGCCAGCAGCCATTCCTCGAACACTGAAGCTTTCTTT

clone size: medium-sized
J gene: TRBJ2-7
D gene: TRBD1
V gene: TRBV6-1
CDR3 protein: CASSSGTGAREQYF
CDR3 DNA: TGTGCCAGCAGCTCCGGGACAGGGGCTCGCGAGCAGTACTTC

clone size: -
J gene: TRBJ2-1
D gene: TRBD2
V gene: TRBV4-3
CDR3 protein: CASSKNLGLAVFDEQFF
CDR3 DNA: TGCGCCAGCAGCAAGAACCTTGGGCTAGCGGTCTTCGATGAGCAGTTCTTC

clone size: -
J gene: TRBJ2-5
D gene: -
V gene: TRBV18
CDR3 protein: CASSPPGQGGETQYF
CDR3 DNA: TGTGCCAGCTCACCACCGGGACAAGGGGGGGAGACCCAGTACTTC

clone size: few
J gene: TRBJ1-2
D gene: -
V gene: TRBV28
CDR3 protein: CASTTPGPRYGYTF
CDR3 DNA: TGTGCCAGCACCACCCCGGGACCAAGATATGGCTACACCTTC

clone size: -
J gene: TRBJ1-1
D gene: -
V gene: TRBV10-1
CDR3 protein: CASSGGRDTEAFF
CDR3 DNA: TGCGCCAGCAGTGGGGGACGGGACACTGAAGCTTTCTTT

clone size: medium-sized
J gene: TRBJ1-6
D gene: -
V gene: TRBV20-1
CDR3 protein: CSAGDSNSPLHF
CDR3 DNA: TGCAGTGCTGGTGACAGTAATTCACCCCTCCACTTT

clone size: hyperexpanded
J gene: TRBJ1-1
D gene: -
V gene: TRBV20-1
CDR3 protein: CSAMAAGREKAFF
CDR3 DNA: TGCAGTGCTATGGCTGCAGGGCGCGAGAAAGCTTTCTTT

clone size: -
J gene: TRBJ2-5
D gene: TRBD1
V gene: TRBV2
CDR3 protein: CASSLDRDYEYF
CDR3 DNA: TGTGCCAGCAGTCTGGACAGGGATTATGAGTACTTC

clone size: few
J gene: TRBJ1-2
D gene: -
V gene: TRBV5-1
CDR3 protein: CASSGTGRYGYTF
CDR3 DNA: TGCGCCAGCAGCGGAACAGGGCGATATGGCTACACCTTC

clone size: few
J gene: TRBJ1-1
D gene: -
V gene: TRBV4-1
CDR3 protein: CASNRHTGGYRERRAFF
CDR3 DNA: TGCGCCAGCAACCGACACACTGGGGGCTACAGGGAGAGAAGAGCTTTCTTT

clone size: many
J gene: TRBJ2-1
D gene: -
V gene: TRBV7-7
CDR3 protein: CASSLAGVYNEQFF
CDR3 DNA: TGTGCCAGCAGCTTAGCGGGGGTCTACAATGAGCAGTTCTTC

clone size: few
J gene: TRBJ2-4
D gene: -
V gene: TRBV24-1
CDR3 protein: CATSDTSFIQYF
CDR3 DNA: TGTGCCACCAGTGATACCAGCTTCATTCAGTACTTC

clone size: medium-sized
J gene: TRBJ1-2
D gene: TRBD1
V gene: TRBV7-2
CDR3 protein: CASSLRQGADYGYTF
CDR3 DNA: TGTGCCAGCAGCTTACGACAGGGGGCTGACTATGGCTACACCTTC

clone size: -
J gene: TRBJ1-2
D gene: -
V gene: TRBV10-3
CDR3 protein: CAISRGTYGYTF
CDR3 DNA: TGTGCCATCAGTCGGGGGACCTATGGCTACACCTTC

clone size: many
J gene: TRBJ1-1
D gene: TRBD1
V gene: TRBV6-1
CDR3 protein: CASCSFWTGPEAFF
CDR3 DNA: TGTGCCAGCTGCTCATTTTGGACAGGGCCCGAAGCTTTCTTT

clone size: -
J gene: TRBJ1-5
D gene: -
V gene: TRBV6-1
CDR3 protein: CASSEVSNQPQHF
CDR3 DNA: TGTGCCAGCAGTGAAGTCAGCAATCAGCCCCAGCATTTT

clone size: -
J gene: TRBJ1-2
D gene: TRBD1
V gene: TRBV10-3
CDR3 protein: CAISESTGNYGYTF
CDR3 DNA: TGTGCCATCAGTGAGTCGACAGGGAACTATGGCTACACCTTC

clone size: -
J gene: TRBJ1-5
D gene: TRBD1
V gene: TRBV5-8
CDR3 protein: CASSPRDRDMPQHF
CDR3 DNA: TGTGCCAGCAGCCCCCGGGACAGGGATATGCCCCAGCATTTT

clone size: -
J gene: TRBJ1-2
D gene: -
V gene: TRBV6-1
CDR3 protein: CASRQTGVYGYTF
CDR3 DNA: TGTGCCAGCAGACAAACCGGGGTCTATGGCTACACCTTC

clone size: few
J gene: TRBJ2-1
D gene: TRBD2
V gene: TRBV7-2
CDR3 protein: CASRPSGGDSYNEQFF
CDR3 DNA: TGTGCCAGCAGACCTAGCGGGGGCGATTCCTACAATGAGCAGTTCTTC

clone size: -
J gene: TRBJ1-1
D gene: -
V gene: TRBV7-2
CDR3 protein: CASSLMSPLRAFF
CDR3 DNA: TGTGCCAGCAGCTTAATGTCTCCGCTACGAGCTTTCTTT

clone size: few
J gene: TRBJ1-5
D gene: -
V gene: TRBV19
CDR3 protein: CASTFLGGDQPQHF
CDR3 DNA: TGTGCCAGTACCTTTTTGGGAGGGGATCAGCCCCAGCATTTT

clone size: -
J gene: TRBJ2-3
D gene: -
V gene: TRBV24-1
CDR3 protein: CATSDSGQGSTDTQYF
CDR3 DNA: TGTGCCACCAGTGATTCAGGGCAGGGGAGCACAGATACGCAGTATTTT

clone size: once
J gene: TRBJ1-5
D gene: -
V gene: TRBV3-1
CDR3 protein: CASSQGSQPQHF
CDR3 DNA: TGTGCCAGCAGCCAAGGTTCTCAGCCCCAGCATTTT

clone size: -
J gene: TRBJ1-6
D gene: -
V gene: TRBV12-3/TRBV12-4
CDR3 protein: CASSLGGLYSPLHF
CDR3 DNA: TGTGCCAGCAGTTTAGGTGGGCTCTATTCACCCCTCCACTTT

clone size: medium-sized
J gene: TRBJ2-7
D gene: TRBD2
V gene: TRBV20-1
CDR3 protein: CSARDSSGGFSYEQYF
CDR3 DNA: TGCAGTGCTAGAGATTCAAGCGGGGGTTTCTCCTACGAGCAGTACTTC

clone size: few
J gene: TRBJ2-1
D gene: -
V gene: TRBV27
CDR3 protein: CASSFGLDTPYNEQFF
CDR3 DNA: TGTGCCAGCAGTTTCGGCCTCGATACGCCCTACAATGAGCAGTTCTTC

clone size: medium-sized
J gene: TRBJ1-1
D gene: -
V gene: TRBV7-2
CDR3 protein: CASSQRGRNTEAFF
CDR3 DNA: TGTGCCAGCAGCCAAAGGGGTCGGAACACTGAAGCTTTCTTT

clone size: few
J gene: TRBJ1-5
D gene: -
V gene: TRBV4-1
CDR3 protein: CASSQDGRLGMMGQPQHF
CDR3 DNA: TGCGCCAGCAGCCAAGATGGGAGGTTGGGCATGATGGGTCAGCCCCAGCATTTT

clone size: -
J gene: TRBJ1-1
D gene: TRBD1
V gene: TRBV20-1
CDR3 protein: CSASAPPGQRAFF
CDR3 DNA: TGCAGTGCTAGTGCACCTCCGGGACAGCGGGCTTTCTTT

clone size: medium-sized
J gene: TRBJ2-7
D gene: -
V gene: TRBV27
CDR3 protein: CASSRTFGAYEQYF
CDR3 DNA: TGTGCCAGCAGTCGGACGTTTGGGGCTTACGAGCAGTACTTC

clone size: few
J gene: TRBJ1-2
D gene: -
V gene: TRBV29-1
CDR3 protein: CSVEYRNGYTF
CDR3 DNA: TGCAGCGTCGAATACAGGAATGGCTACACCTTC

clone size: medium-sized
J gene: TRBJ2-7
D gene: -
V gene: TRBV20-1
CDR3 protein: CSARAWAASYEQYF
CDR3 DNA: TGCAGTGCTAGAGCTTGGGCTGCCTCCTACGAGCAGTACTTC

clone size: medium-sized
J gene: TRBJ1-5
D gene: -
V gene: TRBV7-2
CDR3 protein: CASSPLGGRNQPQHF
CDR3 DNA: TGTGCCAGCAGCCCCCTGGGGGGTAGGAATCAGCCCCAGCATTTT

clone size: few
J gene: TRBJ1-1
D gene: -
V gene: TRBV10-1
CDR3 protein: CASSEGQGPDPCEAFF
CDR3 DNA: TGCGCCAGCAGTGAGGGCCAGGGGCCGGACCCGTGTGAAGCTTTCTTT

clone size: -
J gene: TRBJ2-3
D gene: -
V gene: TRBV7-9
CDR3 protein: CASSPWTGTDTQYF
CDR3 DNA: TGTGCCAGCAGCCCTTGGACTGGGACAGATACGCAGTATTTT

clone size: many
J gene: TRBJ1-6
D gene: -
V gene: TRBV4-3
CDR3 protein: CASSQEQGGRSPLHF
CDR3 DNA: TGCGCCAGCAGCCAGGAACAGGGTGGTAGATCACCCCTCCACTTT

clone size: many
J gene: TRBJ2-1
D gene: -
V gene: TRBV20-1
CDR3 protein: CSALGPGTNEQFF
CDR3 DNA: TGCAGTGCCCTAGGCCCCGGGACAAACGAGCAGTTCTTC

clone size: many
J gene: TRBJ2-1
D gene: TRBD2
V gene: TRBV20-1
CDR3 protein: CSATLSGTTFYNEQFF
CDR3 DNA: TGCAGTGCTACCCTATCCGGGACTACCTTTTACAATGAGCAGTTCTTC

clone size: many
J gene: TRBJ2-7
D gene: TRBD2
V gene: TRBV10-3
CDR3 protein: CAISDWLAGAYEQYF
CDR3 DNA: TGTGCCATCAGTGACTGGCTAGCGGGGGCCTACGAGCAGTACTTC

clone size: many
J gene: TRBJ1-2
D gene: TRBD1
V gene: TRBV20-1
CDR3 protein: CSARDSAGGFSGYTF
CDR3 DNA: TGCAGTGCTAGAGATAGCGCAGGGGGTTTTTCCGGCTACACCTTC

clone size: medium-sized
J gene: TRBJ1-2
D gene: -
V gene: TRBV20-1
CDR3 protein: CSATPGPNYGYTF
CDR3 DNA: TGCAGTGCTACGCCGGGACCTAACTATGGCTACACCTTC